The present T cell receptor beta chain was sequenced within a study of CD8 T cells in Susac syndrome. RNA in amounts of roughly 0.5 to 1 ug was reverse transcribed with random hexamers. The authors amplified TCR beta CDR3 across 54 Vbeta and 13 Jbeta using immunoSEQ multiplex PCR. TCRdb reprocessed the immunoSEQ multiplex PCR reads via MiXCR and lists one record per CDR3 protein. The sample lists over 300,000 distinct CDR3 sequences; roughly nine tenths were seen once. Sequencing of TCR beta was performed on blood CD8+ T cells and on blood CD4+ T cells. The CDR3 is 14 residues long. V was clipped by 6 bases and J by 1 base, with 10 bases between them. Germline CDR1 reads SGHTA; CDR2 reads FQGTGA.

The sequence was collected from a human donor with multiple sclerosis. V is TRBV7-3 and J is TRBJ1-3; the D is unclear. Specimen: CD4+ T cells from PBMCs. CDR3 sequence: CASSLLGSGNTIYF. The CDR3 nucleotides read TGTGCCAGCAGTCTCTTGGGTTCTGGAAACACCATATATTTT.